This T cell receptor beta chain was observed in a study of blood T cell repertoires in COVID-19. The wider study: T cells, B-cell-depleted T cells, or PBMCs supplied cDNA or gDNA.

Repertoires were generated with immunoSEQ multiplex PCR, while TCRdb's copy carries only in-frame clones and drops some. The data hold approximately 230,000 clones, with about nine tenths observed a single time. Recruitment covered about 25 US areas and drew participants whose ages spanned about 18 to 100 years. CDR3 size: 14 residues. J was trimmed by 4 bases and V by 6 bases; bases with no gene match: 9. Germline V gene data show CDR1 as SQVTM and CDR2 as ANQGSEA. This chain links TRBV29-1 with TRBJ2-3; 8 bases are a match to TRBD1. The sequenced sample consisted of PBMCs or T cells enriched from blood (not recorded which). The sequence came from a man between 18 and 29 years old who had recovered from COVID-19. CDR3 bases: TGCAGCGTCACAGACAGGGGTTCGCCAGATACGCAGTATTTT. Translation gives CSVTDRGSPDTQYF.